These 8 T cell receptor beta chains were sequenced from one sample in a study of CD8 T cells in Susac syndrome. The authors reverse transcribed 0.5 to 1 ug RNA with random hexamers. MiXCR, applied by TCRdb to the immunoSEQ multiplex PCR reads, yields one record per CDR3 protein. Of a few hundred thousand distinct CDR3 sequences listed, 92% are singletons. Sequenced material: CD8+ T cells from PBMCs. Receptors were obtained from a human donor with multiple sclerosis.

The rearrangement joins TRBV7-3 to TRBJ1-1; D is unresolved. This CDR3 contains 13 residues. V lost 5 bases, J lost 5 bases, and 12 bases lay in between. Germline CDR1 SGHTA, CDR2 FQGTGA. CDR3 sequence (DNA): TGTGCCAGCAGCGACGGCCTTGGGACTGAAGCTTTCTTT. Encoded protein: CASSDGLGTEAFF.

This clonotype showed up just once. V is TRBV14 and J is TRBJ2-5; 10 nucleotides line up with TRBD2. Germline-derived CDR1 and CDR2 are SGHDN and FVKESK. CDR3 size: 18 residues. Germline trimming cut 7 bases from V and 3 bases from J; bases unmatched to any gene: 17. The CDR3 is CASTSRKTSGEPKETQYF. CDR3 DNA sequence: TGTGCCAGCACCTCAAGGAAAACTAGCGGGGAACCTAAAGAGACCCAGTACTTC. The whole variable domain, remainder taken from reference TRBV14 and TRBJ2-5, is EAGVTQFPSHSVIEKGQTVTLRCDPISGHDNLYWYRRVMGKEIKFLLHFVKESKQDESGMPNNRFLAERTGGTYSTLKVQPAELEDSGVYFCASTSRKTSGEPKETQYFGPGTRLLVL.

The chain carries TRBV4-2 and TRBJ1-6; no reliable D call. This CDR3 has 14 amino acids. V gave up 8 bases and J gave up 11 bases, with 19 bases separating them. The germline CDR1 and CDR2 sequences are LGHNA and YNFKEQ. CDR3 in amino acids: CASSQEDGVAPLHF. For the CDR3, the DNA is TGTGCCAGCTCCCAAGAGGACGGGGTGGCACCCCTCCACTTT.

V and J are TRBV19 and TRBJ2-7; D is perhaps TRBD2 (5 bases). V was cut by 6 bases and J by 0 bases, with 9 bases left in between. The CDR3 covers 13 residues. Looked up from germline, CDR1 is LNHDA and CDR2 is SQIVND (reference sequence). The CDR3 region is CASRKGSSYEQYF. The CDR3 DNA follows: TGTGCCAGTAGAAAAGGGAGCTCCTACGAGCAGTACTTC.

The rearrangement uses TRBV6-2 or TRBV6-3 and TRBJ2-3, with D perhaps TRBD1 (5 bases). The CDR3 loop spans 14 amino acids. In germline, CDR1 is MNHEY, CDR2 SVGEGT. V lost 5 bases, J lost 5 bases, and 14 bases lay in between. The DNA of the CDR3 is TGTGCCAGCAGTCGGCTAGGCCAGGGAGATACGCAGTATTTT. Its protein product is CASSRLGQGDTQYF.

In its sample, this clonotype was seen once. The chain employs TRBV5-1 and TRBJ1-1; D possibly corresponds to TRBD1 (6 bases). Germline CDR1 and CDR2: SGHRS and YFSETQ. V dropped 4 bases and J dropped 4 bases, with 14 bases sitting between them. The CDR3 loop spans 14 amino acids. The CDR3 DNA is TGCGCCAGCAGCCTTGGGGGGGGCGTCACTGAAGCTTTCTTT. This codes for CASSLGGGVTEAFF.

The chain couples TRBV10-3 to TRBJ1-6; 8 bases match TRBD1. CDR3 length equals 14 residues. V was pared by 3 bases and J by 9 bases, with 4 bases of the junction left unmatched. Germline assignment: CDR1 ENHRY and CDR2 SYGVKD. The CDR3 DNA reads TGTGCCATCAGTGACCCAGACAGGGGTTCACCCCTCCACTTT. Amino acid sequence: CAISDPDRGSPLHF.

Points on this clonotype: At one end, the junction sequence differs from germline, possibly due to a read error. This rearrangement joins TRBV4-1 to TRBJ2-7, with D hard to call. Germline values: CDR1 MGHRA, CDR2 YSYEKL. The CDR3 contains 13 residues. The CDR3 reads CASSQVGSYEQYF. DNA of the CDR3: TGTGCCAGCAGCCAAGTAGGGTCCTACGAGCAGTACTTC.